This TCR beta chain was sequenced during a study of cytomegalovirus exposure and HLA in healthy donors. The study, taken as a whole, reports: Investigators reported over 150 TCR beta chains as tied to cytomegalovirus. A later analysis appeared to link common viral pathogens to several of the most significant clusters.

Trimming removed 10 bases from V and 7 bases from J, with 10 bases in between. Germline assignment: CDR1 MNHNS and CDR2 SASEGT. The CDR3 consists of 10 residues. PCR primers comprised 60 Vbeta and 13 Jbeta primers. Sequencing used immunoSEQ multiplex PCR; TCRdb keeps in-frame clones, though not all of them. The data hold under 200,000 clones, with about 70% observed a single time. Comments on this clone: Antigen unknown.

The TCR sequence derives from a woman between 18 and 29 years old in good health and CMV-seropositive. Sequences were obtained from PBMCs. V is TRBV6-1 and J is TRBJ2-5; the D gene is possibly TRBD2 (6 bases). CDR3 sequence: CATGSGTQYF. The DNA of the CDR3 is TGTGCCACCGGGAGTGGGACCCAGTACTTC.